The sequence of this T cell receptor (beta chain) was determined in a study of breast tumors, draining lymph nodes, adjacent tissues (dated by TCRdb to the mid-2010s). Regarding the complete study: The study compared TCR beta repertoires across tumor, adjacent nontumor tissue and axillary lymph nodes from breast cancer patients. In human breast cancer, the study set out to assess how tumor, surrounding tissue and draining lymph node repertoires relate to one another and whether T cells might be exchanged between them. The full study reports these points: The study presented the conclusion that tumor T cells originate in lymph nodes as consistent with a hypothesis, not as something directly demonstrated. The data were considered consistent with the idea that most tumor T cells come from the lymph node and then expand in tumor tissue. Tumor and nontumor tissue repertoires were found to be significantly more similar in luminal-like than in basal-like breast cancer. T-cell repertoire diversity in tumors was found to be lower than in lymph nodes but higher than in nontumor tissue, and preferential V and J gene usage was observed.

This clonotype was detected many times. Its antigen target is currently unknown. Base quality data are lacking; no much larger clone is found one base away. Ends trimmed: V by 6 bases, J by 1 base; bases unmatched to a gene: 7. The CDR3 runs 15 amino acids, cysteine and phenylalanine included. Just the 45-base CDR3 DNA is kept, in frame starting at base 1. The germline V gene (reference sequence) provides CDR1 MNHEY and CDR2 SMNVEV. These reads were obtained on an Illumina HiSeq 2000. Multiplex PCR amplification was used to build the TCR beta chain libraries. The amplified TCR beta chain products were analyzed by high-throughput sequencing. TCRdb reprocessed the public reads (quality trimming at Q25 with fastp, clone calling with MiXCR) and kept in-frame beta chains. Rows are combined by CDR3 protein, so each entry shows the most common genes and DNA. The sample has 50,000 to 65,000 distinct CDR3 sequences on record, roughly 41% of them singletons. About 10% of the sample is held by the ten biggest clonotypes.

The V and J genes are TRBV27 and TRBJ2-7; 9 central nucleotides agree with TRBD2. Sequencing input: breast tumor tissue. The sequence was obtained from a female donor with breast cancer. Some clones in this sample may be carry-over from other donors' samples. The DNA reads as follows: TGTGCCAGCAGCTGGACGGCGGGAGGGTCCTACGAGCAGTACTTC. Translation gives CASSWTAGGSYEQYF.